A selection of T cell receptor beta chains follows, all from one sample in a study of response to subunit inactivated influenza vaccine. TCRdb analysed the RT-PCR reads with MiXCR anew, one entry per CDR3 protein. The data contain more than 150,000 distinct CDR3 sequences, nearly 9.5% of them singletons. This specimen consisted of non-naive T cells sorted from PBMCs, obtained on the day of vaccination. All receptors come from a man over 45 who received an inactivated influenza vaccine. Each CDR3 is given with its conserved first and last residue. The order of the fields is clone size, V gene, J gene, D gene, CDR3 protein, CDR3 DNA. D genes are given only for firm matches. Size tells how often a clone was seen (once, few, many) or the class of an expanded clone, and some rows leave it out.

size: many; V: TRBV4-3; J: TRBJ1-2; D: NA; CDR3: CASSQESDSSYGYTF; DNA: TGCGCCAGCAGCCAAGAATCGGACAGCTCCTATGGCTACACCTTC
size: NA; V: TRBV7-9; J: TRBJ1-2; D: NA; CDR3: CASSSDTGYYGYTF; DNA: TGTGCCAGCAGCTCGGACACAGGCTACTATGGCTACACCTTC
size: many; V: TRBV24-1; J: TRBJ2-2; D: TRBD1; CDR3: CATSRQGSPGELFF; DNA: TGTGCCACCAGTCGACAGGGTTCCCCCGGGGAGCTGTTTTTT
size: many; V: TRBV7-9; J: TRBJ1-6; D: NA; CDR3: CASSTGFGNSPLHF; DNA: TGTGCCAGCAGTACAGGGTTCGGCAATTCACCCCTCCACTTT
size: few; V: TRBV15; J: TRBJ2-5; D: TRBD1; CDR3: CATSRAGGQGETQYF; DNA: TGTGCCACCAGCAGAGCGGGGGGACAGGGGGAGACCCAGTACTTC
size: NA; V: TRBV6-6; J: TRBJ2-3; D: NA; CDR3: CASRHDTQYF; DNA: TGTGCCAGCAGGCACGATACGCAGTATTTT
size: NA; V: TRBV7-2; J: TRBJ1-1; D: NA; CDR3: CASSLNRLNTEAFF; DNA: TGTGCCAGCAGCTTAAATCGGCTGAACACTGAAGCTTTCTTT
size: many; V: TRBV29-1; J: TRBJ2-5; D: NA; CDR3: CSVDRQEETQYF; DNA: TGCAGCGTTGATCGACAGGAAGAGACCCAGTACTTC
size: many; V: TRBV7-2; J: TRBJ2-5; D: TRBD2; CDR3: CASSLGGLAGAETQYF; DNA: TGTGCCAGCAGCTTAGGCGGACTAGCGGGAGCGGAGACCCAGTACTTC
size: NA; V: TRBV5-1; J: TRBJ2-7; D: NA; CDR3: CASSGTDREGTVREQYF; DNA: TGCGCCAGCAGCGGGACGGACAGGGAGGGGACTGTACGAGAGCAGTACTTC
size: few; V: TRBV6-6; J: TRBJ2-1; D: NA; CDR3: CASSRDMWQFF; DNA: TGTGCCAGCAGTCGGGACATGTGGCAGTTCTTC
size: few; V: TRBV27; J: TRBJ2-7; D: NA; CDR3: CASRGDGLYEQYF; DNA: TGTGCCAGCAGGGGGGACGGGCTCTACGAGCAGTACTTC
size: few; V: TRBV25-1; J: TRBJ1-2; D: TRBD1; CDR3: CASSARDRGLPLF; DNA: TGTGCCAGCAGCGCCCGGGACAGGGGCCTCCCCCTCTTC
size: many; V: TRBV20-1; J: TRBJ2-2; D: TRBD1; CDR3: CSARGEGTGDSGELFF; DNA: TGCAGTGCTAGAGGGGAGGGGACAGGGGATTCCGGGGAGCTGTTTTTT
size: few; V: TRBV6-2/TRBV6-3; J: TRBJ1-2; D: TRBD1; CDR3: CASRGTVDGYTF; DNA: TGTGCCAGCAGGGGGACAGTAGATGGCTACACCTTC
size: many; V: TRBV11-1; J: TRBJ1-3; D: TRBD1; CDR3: CASSYLTGTGRSSGNTIYF; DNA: TGTGCCAGCAGCTACCTTACCGGGACAGGCAGAAGCTCTGGAAACACCATATATTTT
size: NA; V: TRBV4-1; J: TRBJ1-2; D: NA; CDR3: CASQAQAGNYGYTF; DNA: TGCGCCAGCCAAGCTCAGGCAGGGAACTATGGCTACACCTTC
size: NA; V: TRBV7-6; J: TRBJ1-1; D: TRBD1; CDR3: CASSARDRADTEAFF; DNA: TGTGCCAGCAGCGCCCGGGACAGGGCGGACACTGAAGCTTTCTTT
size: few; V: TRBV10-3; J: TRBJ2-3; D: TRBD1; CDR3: CAISEDLTGEVTDTQYF; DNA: TGTGCCATCAGTGAGGACCTGACAGGGGAAGTCACAGATACGCAGTATTTT
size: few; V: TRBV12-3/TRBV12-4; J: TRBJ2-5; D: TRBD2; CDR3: CASGASGGGTQYF; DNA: TGTGCCAGCGGGGCTAGCGGGGGTGGGACCCAGTACTTC
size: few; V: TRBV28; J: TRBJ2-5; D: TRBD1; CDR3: CASTDRETQYF; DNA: TGTGCCTCGACGGACAGGGAAACCCAGTACTTC
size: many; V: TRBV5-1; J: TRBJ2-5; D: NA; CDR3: CASSSASVLIQETQYF; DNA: TGCGCCAGCAGCTCCGCTAGTGTGCTCATCCAAGAGACCCAGTACTTC
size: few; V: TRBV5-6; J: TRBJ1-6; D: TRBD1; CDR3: CASSLRDRDSPLHF; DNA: TGTGCCAGCAGCCTCCGGGACAGGGATTCACCCCTCCACTTT
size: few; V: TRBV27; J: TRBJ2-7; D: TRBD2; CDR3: CASRPAGGSYEQYF; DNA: TGTGCCAGCAGACCAGCGGGGGGTAGCTACGAGCAGTACTTC
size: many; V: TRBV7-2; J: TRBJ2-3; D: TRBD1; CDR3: CASSLQGSTDTQYF; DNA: TGTGCCAGCAGTTTACAGGGGAGCACAGATACGCAGTATTTT
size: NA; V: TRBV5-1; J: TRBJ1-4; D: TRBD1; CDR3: CASSLRGPNEKLFF; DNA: TGCGCCAGCAGCTTGAGGGGGCCTAATGAAAAACTGTTTTTT
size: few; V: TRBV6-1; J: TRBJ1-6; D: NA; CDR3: CASSRDYYNSPLHF; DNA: TGTGCCAGCAGTCGGGACTACTATAATTCACCCCTCCACTTT
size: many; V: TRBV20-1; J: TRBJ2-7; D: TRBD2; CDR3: CSASPLAGSYEQYF; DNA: TGCAGTGCTAGTCCACTAGCGGGATCCTACGAGCAGTACTTC
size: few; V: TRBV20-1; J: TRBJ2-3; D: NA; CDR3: CSARPSVSTDTQYF; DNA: TGCAGTGCTAGGCCTAGCGTTAGCACAGATACGCAGTATTTT
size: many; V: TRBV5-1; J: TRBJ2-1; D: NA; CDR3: CASSLEGGYNEQFF; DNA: TGCGCCAGCAGCTTGGAGGGCGGGTACAATGAGCAGTTCTTC
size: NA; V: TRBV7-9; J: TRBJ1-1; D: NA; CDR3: CASSLIQNTEAFF; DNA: TGTGCCAGCAGCTTAATTCAGAACACTGAAGCTTTCTTT
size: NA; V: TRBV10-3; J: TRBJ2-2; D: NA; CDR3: CAISESFNTGELFF; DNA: TGTGCCATCAGTGAGTCCTTCAACACCGGGGAGCTGTTTTTT
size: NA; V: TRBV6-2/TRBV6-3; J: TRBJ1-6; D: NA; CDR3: CASSYVQADSPLHF; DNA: TGTGCCAGCAGTTACGTGCAGGCAGATTCACCCCTCCACTTT
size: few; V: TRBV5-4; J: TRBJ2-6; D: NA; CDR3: CASSLGGATGANVLTF; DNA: TGTGCCAGCAGCTTGGGGGGGGCTACTGGGGCCAACGTCCTGACTTTC
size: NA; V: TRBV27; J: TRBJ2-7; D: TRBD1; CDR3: CASSHTGTGMYEQYF; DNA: TGTGCCAGCAGTCATACCGGGACAGGGATGTACGAGCAGTACTTC
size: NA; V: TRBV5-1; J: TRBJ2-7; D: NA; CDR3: CASSLRGSEQYF; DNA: TGCGCCAGCAGCTTGCGAGGGTCCGAGCAGTACTTC
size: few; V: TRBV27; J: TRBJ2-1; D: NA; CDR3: CASSFSSYNEQFF; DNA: TGTGCCAGCAGTTTCAGCTCCTACAATGAGCAGTTCTTC
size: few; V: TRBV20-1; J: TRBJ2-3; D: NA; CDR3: CSARRTSFTDTQYF; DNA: TGCAGTGCCCGGCGAACTTCGTTCACAGATACGCAGTATTTT
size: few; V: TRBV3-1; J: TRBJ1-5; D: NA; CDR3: CASSPRSDTQQPQHF; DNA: TGTGCCAGCAGCCCAAGATCAGACACCCAACAGCCCCAGCATTTT
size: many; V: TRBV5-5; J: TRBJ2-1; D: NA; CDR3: CASSTVVRTNEQFF; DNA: TGTGCCAGCAGCACCGTAGTCAGAACAAATGAGCAGTTCTTC
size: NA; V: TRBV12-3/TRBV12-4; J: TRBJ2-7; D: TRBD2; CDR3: CASQIAGGAYEQYF; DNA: TGTGCCAGCCAGATAGCGGGGGGGGCCTACGAGCAGTACTTC
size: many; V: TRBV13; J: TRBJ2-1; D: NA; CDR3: CASSSTIKAGRENEQFF; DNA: TGTGCCAGCAGCTCCACTATCAAGGCGGGGAGAGAGAATGAGCAGTTCTTC
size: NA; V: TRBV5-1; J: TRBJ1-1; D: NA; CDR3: CASRIDVNTEAFF; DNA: TGCGCCAGCAGAATTGACGTGAACACTGAAGCTTTCTTT
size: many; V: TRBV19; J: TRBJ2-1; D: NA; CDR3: CASSIGLNNEQFF; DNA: TGTGCCAGTAGTATAGGGCTGAACAATGAGCAGTTCTTC
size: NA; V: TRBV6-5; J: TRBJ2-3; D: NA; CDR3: CASSYSDADTQYF; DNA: TGTGCCAGCAGTTACTCCGACGCAGATACGCAGTATTTT
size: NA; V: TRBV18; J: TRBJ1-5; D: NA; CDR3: CATRGPDNQPQHF; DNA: TGTGCCACCCGAGGTCCGGATAATCAGCCCCAGCATTTT
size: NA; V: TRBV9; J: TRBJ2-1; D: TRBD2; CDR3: CASSVGAGAYNEQFF; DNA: TGTGCCAGCAGCGTTGGAGCGGGAGCCTACAATGAGCAGTTCTTC
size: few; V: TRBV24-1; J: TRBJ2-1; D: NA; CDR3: CATSDSGSPKGNEQFF; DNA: TGTGCCACCAGTGATTCCGGGTCTCCCAAGGGGAATGAGCAGTTCTTC